Each of the 11 T cell receptor beta chains below was sequenced from the same sample in a study of blood T cell repertoires in COVID-19. The assay was immunoSEQ multiplex PCR, and TCRdb's table has in-frame clones only and misses some. The table lists around 150,000 clones, 60% to 85% of them singletons. The sample comprised peripheral blood. All receptors come from a man between 60 and 70 years old with acute or convalescent COVID-19.

V gene TRBV2 combines with J gene TRBJ1-1, with 9 bases that match TRBD1. This CDR3 contains 11 residues. V shed 8 bases and J 10 bases; nucleotides not matched to a gene: 5. Germline V gene sequence: CDR1 SNHLY, CDR2 FYNNEI. CDR3 sequence (DNA): TGTGCCAGCGAGGGACAGGGTAGAGCTTTCTTT. Its translation is CASEGQGRAFF.

V and J are TRBV7-9 and TRBJ1-2, with 9 bases lining up with TRBD1. V was pared by 5 bases and J by 9 bases, with 10 bases of the junction left unmatched. This CDR3 has 14 residues. Germline V gene sequence: CDR1 SEHNR, CDR2 FQNEAQ (reference sequence). DNA of the CDR3: TGTGCCAGCAGCGCCCCGGGACAGGGCCAACGCTACACCTTC. Translated: CASSAPGQGQRYTF.

V is TRBV10-3 and J is TRBJ1-6; TRBD1 agrees at 8 bases. CDR1 ENHRY and CDR2 SYGVKD come from the germline V gene. This CDR3 is built from 16 residues. Trimming at V came to 2 bases and at J to 7 bases, leaving 7 bases not matched to a gene. The CDR3 protein is CAISEGTQGGNSPLHF. Written as DNA, the CDR3 is TGTGCCATCAGTGAGGGTACACAGGGGGGCAATTCACCCCTCCACTTT.

The chain uses TRBV13 and TRBJ1-1; D is possibly TRBD1 (6 bases). The CDR3 loop spans 15 amino acids. CDR1 is PRHDT, CDR2 FYEKMQ, per germline (reference sequence). V was pared by 0 bases and J by 3 bases, with 11 bases between. Written as DNA, the CDR3 is TGTGCCAGCAGCTTAGGCAGGGGAAGAGACACTGAAGCTTTCTTT. Protein product: CASSLGRGRDTEAFF.

The chain has TRBV5-6 and TRBJ1-2; 10 bases fit TRBD1. CDR1 and CDR2 (germline): SGHDT, YYEEEE. V shed 5 bases and J 4 bases; nucleotides not matched to a gene: 8. CDR3 size: 15 residues. The CDR3 here is CASRYRDRGFYGYTF. CDR3 DNA sequence: TGTGCCAGCAGGTACCGGGACAGGGGCTTCTATGGCTACACCTTC.

The V gene is TRBV11-2, the J gene TRBJ1-1; D ambiguous. Germline lookup yields CDR1 SGHAT and CDR2 FQNNGV. This CDR3 is 12 amino acids long. Trimming removed 4 bases at V and 7 bases at J, with 10 bases between. The CDR3 spells CASSSREFEAFF. In DNA form, the CDR3 reads TGTGCCAGCAGCTCGCGGGAATTTGAAGCTTTCTTT.

The chain has TRBV27 and TRBJ1-3; D is unresolved. Germline CDR1 is MNHEY and CDR2 is SMNVEV (reference sequence). The CDR3 runs 13 residues. V was trimmed by 10 bases and J by 6 bases, leaving 16 bases between them. CDR3 region: CATSGRSLNTIYF. The CDR3 DNA reads as TGTGCCACCTCGGGAAGAAGTCTAAACACCATATATTTT.

The genes are TRBV19 and TRBJ1-4; 7 positions agree with TRBD1. V gave up 4 bases and J gave up 5 bases; unmatched junction bases: 7. Germline CDR1 is LNHDA and CDR2 is SQIVND (reference sequence). This CDR3 has 15 amino acids. CDR3 coding DNA: TGTGCCAGTAGTACAAAGACAGGGTACAATGAAAAACTGTTTTTT. It is translated as CASSTKTGYNEKLFF.

The gene calls are TRBV14 and TRBJ2-3; TRBD1 matches 10 bases. The length of the CDR3 is 16 residues. With 1 base clipped from V and 2 bases from J, the junction kept 3 bases outside the gene matches. Per the germline V gene, CDR1 is SGHDN and CDR2 is FVKESK. Here the CDR3 reads CASSQGQGAYTDTQYF. In DNA, the CDR3 is TGTGCCAGCAGCCAAGGACAGGGGGCTTACACAGATACGCAGTATTTT.

In regard to this clone: This specimen includes other DNA sequences encoding the same CDR3. The chain carries TRBV9 and TRBJ2-5, with D maybe TRBD1 (5 bases). Per the germline V gene, CDR1 is SGDLS and CDR2 is YYNGEE. The CDR3 is 15 residues long. Trimming left V 0 bases short and J 0 bases short, with 9 bases between. The CDR3 DNA follows: TGTGCCAGCAGCGTAGTTCCAGGGTACCAAGAGACCCAGTACTTC. This encodes CASSVVPGYQETQYF.

This clone was seen only once. V gene TRBV3-1 (or the pseudogene TRBV3-2) combines with J gene TRBJ1-4; D is possibly TRBD1 (6 bases). Deletions cut 10 bases from V and 8 bases from J, with 14 bases between. CDR3 size: 12 residues. Germline V gives CDR1 LGHDT, CDR2 YNNKEL (reference sequence). The CDR3 DNA reads as TGTGCCACGGGGCAGGGGCGCGAAAAACTGTTTTTT. This gives the protein CATGQGREKLFF.